This TCR beta chain was obtained from a study of CD8+ T cells in alopecia areata. Study summary: Treated patients swallowed 5 to 10 mg of oral tofacitinib twice daily. Broader study findings: Affected lesional scalp, above all in alopecia totalis/universalis, was more clonal than normal scalp.

Extraction of RNA preceded its reverse transcription into cDNA, which served as the sequencing template. Profiled with immunoSEQ multiplex PCR; TCRdb holds only in-frame clones, not every one. There are 90,000 to 150,000 clones in the sample; 35% to 45% occur only once, and 3% to 3.5% lies in the top ten. It was from alopecia areata patients that lesional scalp punch biopsies and peripheral blood were collected. Sorting of CD4+ and CD8+ T cells was performed on PBMCs. Concerning this clone itself: Its antigen is not known.

This TCR was recovered from a human donor with alopecia areata. Sequences were obtained from CD4+ T cells sorted from blood.

DNA for the CDR3: TGTGCCAGCAGCTATAACCCACGAAAAAACAATGAGCAGTTCTTC. As protein: CASSYNPRKNNEQFF. The chain is built from TRBV11-1 and TRBJ2-1; no clear D gene. CDR1 and CDR2 from the germline V gene are SGHAT and FQDESV (reference sequence). V gave up 4 bases and J gave up 5 bases, with 15 bases separating them. There are 15 residues in the CDR3. The entire variable domain, with the rest obtained from reference TRBV11-1 and TRBJ2-1, is as follows: EAEVAQSPRYKITEKSQAVAFWCDPISGHATLYWYRQILGQGPELLVQFQDESVVDDSQLPKDRFSAERLKGVDSTLKIQPAELGDSAMYLCASSYNPRKNNEQFFGPGTRLTVL.